This T cell receptor beta chain originates from a study of T-cell reconstitution after alpha-beta-depleted transplantation in children. The V segment lost 0 bases and the J segment 8 bases; nucleotides outside the gene matches: 4. The CDR3 loop spans 15 amino acids. Germline V gives CDR1 LGHNA, CDR2 YSLEER. Unique molecular identifiers were incorporated during preparation of the TCRbeta library. TCRdb reanalysed the PCR reads using MiXCR and keeps one entry per CDR3 protein. This sample carries about 640,000 distinct CDR3 sequences, around 17% of them seen once, and the ten largest clones take 0.8% to 1.1%.

The sequence came from a human donor who donated a stem cell graft to a child with acute myeloid leukemia. Material: PBMCs from the stem cell graft donor, obtained from the stem cell graft. This sequence joins TRBV4-3 and TRBJ2-2; 9 nucleotides align to TRBD1. CDR3 loop: CASSQEGGTGGELFF. The CDR3 bases are TGCGCCAGCAGCCAAGAGGGGGGGACAGGGGGGGAGCTGTTTTTT.